A single sample is the source of the 18 T cell receptor beta chains below, sequenced in a study of T-cell reconstitution after alpha-beta-depleted transplantation in children. Unique molecular identifiers were used in preparing the TCRbeta library. TCRdb ran MiXCR on the PCR reads and lists one entry per CDR3 protein. The sample records about 460,000 distinct CDR3 sequences, approximately 10% being singletons. The sample in question was PBMCs, mostly from graft donor cells, obtained 180 days after TCRalphabeta/CD19-depleted stem cell transplant. The receptor set was obtained from a female patient under 10 years old who had a stem cell transplant for aplastic anemia, so the T cells may come from the graft donor.

This chain connects TRBV29-1 to TRBJ1-1, with D possibly being TRBD1 (5 bases). Between the trimmed V and J ends, which lost 5 bases and 0 bases, there was a span of 13 bases. Germline CDR1 SQVTM, CDR2 ANQGSEA. The length of the CDR3 is 14 residues. CDR3 nucleotide sequence: TGCAGCGTTCAGAGGGGCCCAATGAACACTGAAGCTTTCTTT. It specifies CSVQRGPMNTEAFF.

The V and J genes are TRBV10-3 and TRBJ2-2; no reliable D call. CDR3 length: 13 amino acids. With 6 bases removed from V and 3 bases from J, the gap between germline ends came to 8 bases. Germline values: CDR1 ENHRY, CDR2 SYGVKD. The CDR3 coding sequence is TGTGCCATCAGCCCCTCGGACACCGGGGAGCTGTTTTTT. Translated: CAISPSDTGELFF.

V is TRBV5-1 and J is TRBJ1-3, with TRBD1 as a possible D gene (5 bases). There are 14 residues in the CDR3. The germline V and J ends were trimmed by 0 bases and 4 bases, with 8 bases remaining between them. Germline V lookup: CDR1 SGHRS, CDR2 YFSETQ. The CDR3 protein is CASSLAGDGNTIYF. In nucleotides, the CDR3 is TGCGCCAGCAGCTTGGCGGGGGACGGAAACACCATATATTTT.

This clonotype has just one count. The chain employs TRBV10-3 and TRBJ2-6, with 12 bases lining up with TRBD1. This CDR3 is 19 amino acids long. The trim removed 6 bases at V and 0 bases at J, leaving 9 bases unmatched. CDR1 is ENHRY and CDR2 is SYGVKD in the germline V gene. CDR3 DNA sequence: TGTGCCATCAGCGGGACAGGGGGCTTTCTCCTCTCTGGGGCCAACGTCCTGACTTTC. Protein: CAISGTGGFLLSGANVLTF.

The chain recombines TRBV18 with TRBJ1-2; no clear D. The CDR3 is 13 amino acids. V was pared by 0 bases and J by 5 bases, with 7 bases between. Per germline, CDR1 KGHSH and CDR2 LQKENI. CDR3 in amino acids: CASSPPIPYGYTF. As DNA, the CDR3 is TGTGCCAGCTCACCACCCATTCCTTATGGCTACACCTTC.

This clonotype was seen just once. At one end the junction does not follow the germline gene, possibly because of a read error. The chain combines TRBV5-1 with TRBJ1-2; D possibly corresponds to TRBD1 (5 bases). Germline values: CDR1 SGHRS, CDR2 YFSETQ. The CDR3 contains 13 residues. This CDR3 is CATSLGGTRGYTF. The CDR3 region has the DNA TGCGCCACCAGCTTGGGGGGGACCCGTGGCTACACCTTC.

This clonotype was detected ten times or more. This chain joins TRBV5-6 and TRBJ1-4, with 7 bases identical to TRBD1. J was trimmed by 8 bases and V by 4 bases; bases with no gene match: 5. CDR3 length equals 13 residues. The germline CDR1 and CDR2 sequences are SGHDT and YYEEEE. The CDR3 coding sequence is TGTGCCAGCAGCCTCGGGACAGAGGAAAAACTGTTTTTT. It is translated as CASSLGTEEKLFF.

The chain is built from TRBV6-5 and TRBJ1-2; 10 nucleotides match TRBD1. The CDR3 covers 16 residues. V shed 4 bases, J shed 1 base, and the junction held 6 bases outside the gene matches. CDR1 MNHEY and CDR2 SVGAGI come from the germline V gene. The CDR3 DNA reads TGTGCCAGCAGTTCCAAAGGGACAGGGGTTAACTATGGCTACACCTTC. It yields the protein CASSSKGTGVNYGYTF.

This clonotype was seen at least ten times. The chain combines TRBV7-9 with TRBJ2-1; D perhaps matches TRBD1 (5 bases). This CDR3 has 14 amino acids. Deletions cut 4 bases from V and 8 bases from J, with 15 bases between. Per germline, CDR1 SEHNR and CDR2 FQNEAQ (reference sequence). CDR3: CASSWGPSGDEQFF. CDR3 nucleotides: TGTGCCAGCAGCTGGGGCCCCTCGGGCGATGAGCAGTTCTTC.

This clonotype was seen more than once but under ten times. CDR3 sequence (DNA): TGTGCCAGCAGCGATCAGGACAGGGTGAACACTGAAGCTTTCTTT. Translating it yields CASSDQDRVNTEAFF. The chain uses TRBV5-4 and TRBJ1-1, with 8 nucleotides matching TRBD1. The germline V gene encodes CDR1 SGHNT and CDR2 YYREEE (reference sequence). The CDR3 spans 15 residues. V dropped 4 bases and J dropped 0; count of bases not matched to a gene: 5.

The chain links TRBV15 to TRBJ2-1; the match to TRBD2 covers 11 bases. V shed 1 base and J 7 bases; nucleotides not matched to a gene: 9. The length of the CDR3 is 17 residues. CDR1 and CDR2 from the germline V gene are LNHNV and YYDKDF (reference sequence). The CDR3 DNA reads as TGTGCCACCAGCAGAGGGGCCTTAGCGGGAGGGAGTAATGAGCAGTTCTTC. Residues: CATSRGALAGGSNEQFF.

This clonotype was seen a handful of times. The gene calls are TRBV20-1 and TRBJ1-1; tentative D call: TRBD1 (6 bases). The V gene's germline CDR1 is DFQATT and CDR2 SNEGSKA (reference sequence). V lost 1 base and J 3 bases, leaving 12 bases between the germline ends. There are 14 residues in the CDR3. Here the CDR3 DNA reads TGCAGTGCTAGAGTTGGCAGGGGTTACACTGAAGCTTTCTTT. Translated, it gives CSARVGRGYTEAFF.

This clonotype was detected only a few times. The rearrangement joins TRBV30 to TRBJ2-7; 11 positions match TRBD1. The CDR3 has 12 residues. The germline V gene has CDR1 GTSNPN and CDR2 SVGIG (reference sequence). Losses at the gene ends were 6 bases for V and 5 bases for J; bases not matched to a gene: 3. DNA for the CDR3: TGTGCCTGTAGGGACAGGGGGGACGAGCAGTACGTC. Its translation is CACRDRGDEQYV.

This clonotype has a handful of counts. The rearrangement uses TRBV21-1 and TRBJ2-1; the table assigns TRBD1, which was not confirmed against the DNA. TRBV21-1 represents a pseudogene. The CDR3 totals 16 residues. The CDR3 region has the DNA TGTGCCAGCAGCATCGAGGGGCGAGACTCCTACAATGAGCAGTTCTTC. It codes for CASSIEGRDSYNEQFF.

This clonotype was seen more than once but under ten times. This chain joins TRBV5-1 and TRBJ2-7; D is unclear. Trimming removed 0 bases from V and 3 bases from J, with 22 bases in between. CDR3 length: 18 amino acids. Germline V gene data show CDR1 as SGHRS and CDR2 as YFSETQ. Here the CDR3 reads CASSLAPPYAYLVYEQYV. For the CDR3, the DNA is TGCGCCAGCAGCTTGGCCCCCCCTTATGCCTACCTCGTCTACGAGCAGTACGTC.

This clonotype was seen many times. V usage is TRBV12-3 or TRBV12-4 and J usage is TRBJ2-2; no reliable D call. V dropped 2 bases and J dropped 7 bases, with 2 bases sitting between them. This CDR3 has 11 amino acids. For the CDR3, the DNA is TGTGCCAGCAGTTTAATCGGGGAGCTGTTTTTT. This gives the protein CASSLIGELFF.

The chain has TRBV4-3 and TRBJ1-6; TRBD1 might be the D (5 bases). The CDR3 has 17 residues. CDR1 is LGHNA, CDR2 YSLEER, per germline. Between the trimmed V and J ends, which lost 2 bases and 10 bases, there was a span of 21 bases. The chain's CDR3 is CASSQRKFRDSPSPLHF. The CDR3 DNA is TGCGCCAGCAGCCAAAGGAAATTCCGGGACTCTCCCTCACCCCTCCACTTT.

The chain employs TRBV4-3 and TRBJ1-2; D not resolved. V lost 0 bases to trimming and J lost 7 bases, with 12 bases between them. The germline V gene encodes CDR1 LGHNA and CDR2 YSLEER. The CDR3 extends over 14 amino acids. The CDR3 spells CASSQDPGCGGYTF. DNA of the CDR3: TGCGCCAGCAGCCAAGATCCGGGGTGTGGTGGCTACACCTTC.